The 24 T cell receptor beta chains given below trace back to one sample, sequenced in a study of blood T cell repertoires in COVID-19 (dated by TCRdb to the early 2020s). Library preparation used the immunoSEQ multiplex PCR assay. TCRdb's version of the immuneACCESS table is confined to in-frame rearrangements and falls short of the full clone set. An unresolved V gene accounts for under half of the shortfall where checked; the remainder is of unknown origin. Present in this sample are over 75,000 clones, 80% of which were seen just once. The top ten hold about a tenth of the sample. Sequences were obtained from peripheral blood. These TCRs come from a woman aged 70-85 years with acute or convalescent COVID-19.

The genes are TRBV25-1 and TRBJ2-3; D uncertain. V lost 3 bases and J lost 3, with 13 bases in between. The CDR3 length is 15 residues. Per germline, CDR1 MGHDK and CDR2 SYGVNS. The CDR3 nucleotides are TGTGCCAGCAGTGACGCCGGTAGTAATACAGATACGCAGTATTTT. This codes for CASSDAGSNTDTQYF.

V usage is TRBV10-3 and J usage is TRBJ1-3, with unresolved D. Germline V gene data show CDR1 as ENHRY and CDR2 as SYGVKD. The CDR3 covers 14 residues. V lost 6 bases, J lost 0 bases, and 9 bases lay in between. CDR3 protein: CAIRPDNSGNTIYF. The CDR3 DNA follows: TGTGCCATCAGGCCCGACAACTCTGGAAACACCATATATTTT.

This chain uses TRBV19 with TRBJ1-2, with 10 bases that match TRBD1. The CDR3 has 13 residues. With 5 bases clipped from V and 8 bases from J, the junction kept 5 bases outside the gene matches. Germline CDR1 is LNHDA and CDR2 is SQIVND (reference sequence). The CDR3 is CASSDRGRRGYTF. CDR3 sequence (DNA): TGTGCCAGTAGTGACAGGGGGCGTCGAGGCTACACCTTC.

The chain is built from TRBV19 and TRBJ1-3, with D perhaps TRBD1 (6 bases). The CDR3 loop spans 18 amino acids. V was shortened by 7 bases and J by 0 bases, with 22 bases between the two germline ends. CDR1 is LNHDA and CDR2 is SQIVND in the germline V gene (reference sequence). CDR3 region: CASIKSSGARISGNTIYF. The CDR3 nucleotides read TGTGCCAGTATTAAAAGTTCAGGGGCACGCATCTCTGGAAACACCATATATTTT. Full variable domain (rest looked up from reference TRBV19 and TRBJ1-3): DGGITQSPKYLFRKEGQNVTLSCEQNLNHDAMYWYRQDPGQGLRLIYYSQIVNDFQKGDIAEGYSVSREKKESFPLTVTSAQKNPTAFYLCASIKSSGARISGNTIYFGEGSWLTVV.

The CDR3 spells CASSVGATGELFF. Here the CDR3 DNA reads TGTGCCAGCAGCGTAGGGGCCACCGGGGAGCTGTTTTTT. The chain employs TRBV9 and TRBJ2-2; no reliable D call. Germline CDR1 SGDLS, CDR2 YYNGEE. V was pared by 0 bases and J by 4 bases, with 4 bases between. The CDR3 sequence is 13 residues long.

V usage is TRBV28 and J usage is TRBJ1-2; 9 bases align to TRBD1. Trimming at V came to 4 bases and at J to 1 base, leaving 4 bases not matched to a gene. The CDR3 loop spans 15 amino acids. CDR1 MDHEN and CDR2 SYDVKM come from the germline V gene. CDR3 in amino acids: CASSSQGAGNYGYTF. The CDR3 coding sequence is TGTGCCAGCAGTTCACAGGGGGCTGGTAACTATGGCTACACCTTC.

The chain joins TRBV12-3 or TRBV12-4 to TRBJ2-2; tentative D call: TRBD2 (5 bases). The ends were cut back, 10 bases at V and 7 bases at J, with 13 bases in the middle. This CDR3 has 12 residues. The CDR3 nucleotides are TGTGCCACCACCCGGGGAAGCGGGGAGCTGTTTTTT. Its translation: CATTRGSGELFF.

This rearrangement joins TRBV28 to TRBJ2-1; D not certain. V was shortened by 6 bases and J by 1 base, with 4 bases between the two germline ends. The CDR3 contains 12 residues. The V gene's germline CDR1 is MDHEN and CDR2 SYDVKM. The CDR3 DNA follows: TGTGCCAGCAGAACATCCTACAATGAGCAGTTCTTC. Residues: CASRTSYNEQFF.

This chain joins TRBV10-3 and TRBJ1-4; D gene ambiguous. Looked up from germline, CDR1 is ENHRY and CDR2 is SYGVKD. CDR3 length equals 12 residues. V was pared by 2 bases and J by 7 bases, with 5 bases between. The CDR3: CAISEVGEKLFF. The CDR3 DNA reads TGTGCCATCAGTGAGGTCGGTGAAAAACTGTTTTTT.

This chain links TRBV5-4 with TRBJ1-2, with a tentative D call TRBD1 (6 bases). The CDR3 is 13 residues long. CDR1 and CDR2 from the germline V gene are SGHNT and YYREEE (reference sequence). Trimming took 0 bases from V and 10 from J, leaving 13 bases between them. The CDR3 region has the DNA TGTGCCAGCAGCTTGGCTCAGGGGTTAGACTACACCTTC. It encodes CASSLAQGLDYTF.

The gene calls are TRBV5-6 and TRBJ2-4; TRBD1 agrees at 8 bases. This CDR3 spans 15 amino acids. Germline V CDR1 and CDR2: SGHDT, YYEEEE. V lost 3 bases and J lost 0; bases outside the gene matches: 2. CDR3 nucleotide sequence: TGTGCCAGCAGCTGGGGACAGGTAGCCAAAAACATTCAGTACTTC. It translates to CASSWGQVAKNIQYF.

The chain combines TRBV5-4 with TRBJ2-2, with D hard to call. Trimming took off 4 bases at V and 2 bases at J, with 12 bases between the two ends. Germline CDR1 SGHNT, CDR2 YYREEE (reference sequence). The CDR3 has 15 amino acids. The CDR3 nucleotides read TGTGCCAGCAGCACACGCTCTAGAAACACCGGGGAGCTGTTTTTT. Its protein product is CASSTRSRNTGELFF. The whole variable domain, filled in from reference TRBV5-4 and TRBJ2-2, reads ETGVTQSPTHLIKTRGQQVTLRCSSQSGHNTVSWYQQALGQGPQFIFQYYREEENGRGNFPPRFSGLQFPNYSSELNVNALELDDSALYLCASSTRSRNTGELFFGEGSRLTVL.

The gene calls are TRBV15 and TRBJ1-6; tentatively, D is TRBD1 (5 bases). This CDR3 is built from 16 residues. V was shortened by 0 bases and J by 9 bases, with 15 bases between the two germline ends. The germline V gene encodes CDR1 LNHNV and CDR2 YYDKDF (reference sequence). CDR3 DNA sequence: TGTGCCACCAGCAGAGATCACGGGGGTATTGGTTCACCCCTCCACTTT. Translating it yields CATSRDHGGIGSPLHF.

The J gene is TRBJ2-5, the V gene TRBV7-8; D perhaps matches TRBD1 (6 bases). Germline loops: CDR1 SGHVS, CDR2 FQNEAQ. Deletions cut 5 bases from V and 5 bases from J, with 27 bases between. The CDR3 loop spans 18 amino acids. The CDR3, as DNA: TGTGCCAGCAGCCCCCACCGTGACCTACAGGGTTTGGGGGAGACCCAGTACTTC. Translation gives CASSPHRDLQGLGETQYF.

The J gene is TRBJ2-7, the V gene TRBV7-6; 8 bases match TRBD2. The V gene's germline CDR1 is SGHVS and CDR2 FNYEAQ. The CDR3 spans 15 residues. V gave up 1 base and J gave up 2 bases; unmatched junction bases: 4. The CDR3 sequence: CASSLDPGLAYEQYF. The DNA of the CDR3 is TGTGCCAGCAGCTTAGACCCGGGACTAGCCTACGAGCAGTACTTC.

The chain joins TRBV3-1 (or the pseudogene TRBV3-2) to TRBJ2-2; D is unclear. The germline V gene encodes CDR1 LGHDT and CDR2 YNNKEL (reference sequence). This CDR3 has 14 residues. The ends were cut back, 0 bases at V and 6 bases at J, with 8 bases in the middle. The CDR3 region is CASSQEVVPGELFF. The CDR3, as DNA: TGTGCCAGCAGCCAAGAAGTAGTTCCCGGGGAGCTGTTTTTT.

The chain links TRBV5-6 to TRBJ2-1, with 12 bases lining up with TRBD2. V lost 3 bases and J lost 8; bases outside the gene matches: 9. The length of the CDR3 is 16 residues. From germline, CDR1 is SGHDT and CDR2 YYEEEE. The chain's CDR3 is CASSYGTSGPLDEQFF. Written as DNA, the CDR3 is TGTGCCAGCAGCTACGGGACTAGCGGGCCTCTGGATGAGCAGTTCTTC.

The chain couples TRBV12-3 or TRBV12-4 to TRBJ1-1, with D possibly TRBD1 on 6 matching bases. This CDR3 contains 13 residues. With 8 bases removed from V and 6 bases from J, the gap between germline ends came to 16 bases. DNA for the CDR3: TGTGCCAGCGGGCAGGGGATCCGCGCTGAAGCTTTCTTT. Translated: CASGQGIRAEAFF.

The V and J genes are TRBV5-1 and TRBJ1-1; 8 nucleotides match TRBD1. The V segment lost 6 bases and the J segment 1 base; nucleotides outside the gene matches: 8. Germline V CDR1 and CDR2: SGHRS, YFSETQ. The CDR3 loop spans 15 amino acids. The CDR3 DNA is TGCGCCAGCAAGGGGCAGGGACAGGCGAACACTGAAGCTTTCTTT. This gives the protein CASKGQGQANTEAFF.

The rearrangement links TRBV15 to TRBJ2-7; D might be TRBD2 (6 bases). The ends were cut back, 0 bases at V and 9 bases at J, with 15 bases in the middle. Looked up from germline, CDR1 is LNHNV and CDR2 is YYDKDF (reference sequence). The CDR3 covers 14 residues. This chain's CDR3 is CATSRDRVDGGQYF. CDR3 in DNA: TGTGCCACCAGCAGAGATCGGGTAGACGGGGGGCAGTACTTC.

The rearrangement joins TRBV6-1 to TRBJ2-7; perhaps TRBD1 as D (6 bases). Trimming took off 0 bases at V and 4 bases at J, with 10 bases between the two ends. The germline V gene encodes CDR1 MNHNS and CDR2 SASEGT. CDR3 length: 14 amino acids. The CDR3 DNA sequence: TGTGCCAGCAGTGAAGCAGGGGGTATTTACGAGCAGTACTTC. Translating it yields CASSEAGGIYEQYF.

The rearrangement joins TRBV28 to TRBJ2-3, with 7 bases that match TRBD2. The CDR3 length is 13 residues. Trimming at V came to 10 bases and at J to 6 bases, leaving 10 bases not matched to a gene. Looked up from germline, CDR1 is MDHEN and CDR2 is SYDVKM. The CDR3 DNA sequence: TGTGCCAACTCCCGGACTAGGGCGGATACGCAGTATTTT. Amino acid sequence: CANSRTRADTQYF.

This clone was seen only once. The CDR3 region is CASSSSTGEQFF. The DNA for the CDR3 is TGTGCCAGCAGCTCCTCTACGGGAGAGCAGTTCTTC. The chain combines TRBV11-3 with TRBJ2-1; weak D call: TRBD2 (5 bases). The V gene lost 4 bases and the J gene lost 10 bases, with 11 bases spanning the gap. This CDR3 spans 12 amino acids. Germline assignment: CDR1 SGHNT and CDR2 YENEEA.

The chain combines TRBV9 with TRBJ2-6, with D perhaps TRBD2 (5 bases). Trimming took 3 bases from V and 3 from J, leaving 13 bases between them. The germline gives CDR1 SGDLS, CDR2 YYNGEE. The CDR3 length is 16 residues. The CDR3 DNA reads TGTGCCAGCAGCGCATCAGGAGGTCATGGGGCCAACGTCCTGACTTTC. Amino acid sequence: CASSASGGHGANVLTF.